This T cell receptor beta chain came from a study of T cells in Graves' hyperthyroidism and ophthalmopathy. Study-level findings and limits: Most thyroid clonotypes expanded above 0.001 were also detected in blood.

The investigators amplified TCR beta CDR3 regions from RNA transcripts. TCR CDR3 regions were first amplified by RT-PCR with HTBI primers. TCRdb used MiXCR to reprocess the multiplex PCR reads, holding one entry per CDR3 protein. The sample includes about 400,000 distinct CDR3 sequences, roughly 15% of them seen just once. This clonotype was counted at least ten times. The antigen is not known. In making diagnoses, clinical symptoms, serum thyroxine and TRAb, thyroid ultrasound and orbital computed tomography were all used. The CDR3 totals 14 residues. The germline V gene has CDR1 SGHRS and CDR2 YFSETQ. J was trimmed by 11 bases and V by 3 bases; bases with no gene match: 12.

The chain carries TRBV5-1 and TRBJ1-1; 8 nucleotides match TRBD1. Sequencing used blood. This TCR derives from a woman between 25 and 40 years old with Graves' ophthalmopathy. CDR3 region: CASSSSDRAIRAFF. In nucleotides, the CDR3 is TGCGCCAGCAGCTCCTCGGACAGGGCCATCCGGGCTTTCTTT.